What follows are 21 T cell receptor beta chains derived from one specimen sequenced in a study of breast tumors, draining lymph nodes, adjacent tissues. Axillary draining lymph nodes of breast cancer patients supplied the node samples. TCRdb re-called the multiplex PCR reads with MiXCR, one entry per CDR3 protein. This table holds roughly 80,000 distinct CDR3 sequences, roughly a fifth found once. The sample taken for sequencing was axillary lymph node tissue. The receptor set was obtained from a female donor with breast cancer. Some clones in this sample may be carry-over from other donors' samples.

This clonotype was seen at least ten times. The CDR3, as DNA: TGTGCCAGCAGTTCCGGACCTCCACCCGAGTATGAGCAGTTCTTC. Residues: CASSSGPPPEYEQFF. The V gene is TRBV2, the J gene TRBJ2-1; D uncertain. The germline V gene has CDR1 SNHLY and CDR2 FYNNEI. The ends were cut back, 5 bases at V and 8 bases at J, with 19 bases in the middle. There are 15 residues in the CDR3.

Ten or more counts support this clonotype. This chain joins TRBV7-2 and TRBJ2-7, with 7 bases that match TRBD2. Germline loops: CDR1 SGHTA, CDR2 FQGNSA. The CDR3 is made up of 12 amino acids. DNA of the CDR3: TGTGCGAGCGGGGACCCCCCCTACGAGCAGTACTTC. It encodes CASGDPPYEQYF.

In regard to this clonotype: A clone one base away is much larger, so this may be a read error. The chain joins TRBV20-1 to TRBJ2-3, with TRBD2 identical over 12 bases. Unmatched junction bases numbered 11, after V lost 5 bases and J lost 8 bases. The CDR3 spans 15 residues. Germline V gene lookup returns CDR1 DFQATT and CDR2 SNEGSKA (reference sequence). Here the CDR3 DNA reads TGCAGTGCTGAACTAGCGGGAGGTCCGGCAGGTACGCAGTATTTT. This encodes CSAELAGGPAGTQYF.

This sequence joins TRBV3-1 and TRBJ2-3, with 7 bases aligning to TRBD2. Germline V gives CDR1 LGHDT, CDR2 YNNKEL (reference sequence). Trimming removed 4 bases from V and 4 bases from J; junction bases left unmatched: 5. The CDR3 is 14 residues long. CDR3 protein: CASSLTSVADTQYF. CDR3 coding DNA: TGTGCCAGCAGCCTTACTAGCGTGGCAGATACGCAGTATTTT.

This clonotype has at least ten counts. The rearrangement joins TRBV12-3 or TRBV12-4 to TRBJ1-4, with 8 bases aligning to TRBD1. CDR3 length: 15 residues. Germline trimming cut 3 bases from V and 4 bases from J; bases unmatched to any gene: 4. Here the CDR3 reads CASSFGGQGNEKLFF. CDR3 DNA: TGTGCCAGCAGTTTCGGTGGACAGGGTAATGAAAAACTGTTTTTT.

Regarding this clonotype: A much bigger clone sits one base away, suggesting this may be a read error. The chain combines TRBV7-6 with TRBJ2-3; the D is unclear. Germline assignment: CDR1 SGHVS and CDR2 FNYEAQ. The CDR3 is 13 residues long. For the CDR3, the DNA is TGTGCCAGCGGCTTAGGCGAGGTAGATACGCAGTATTTT. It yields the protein CASGLGEVDTQYF.

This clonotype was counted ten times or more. The CDR3 sequence: CASKGTAGTSGSHEQYF. CDR3 DNA sequence: TGCGCCAGCAAGGGGACAGCCGGGACTAGCGGGAGCCACGAGCAGTACTTC. The gene calls are TRBV10-1 and TRBJ2-7, with 14 bases that match TRBD2. Per germline, CDR1 WNHNN and CDR2 SYGVQD (reference sequence). J lost 5 bases, V lost 7 bases, and 13 bases had no gene match. CDR3 length equals 17 residues.

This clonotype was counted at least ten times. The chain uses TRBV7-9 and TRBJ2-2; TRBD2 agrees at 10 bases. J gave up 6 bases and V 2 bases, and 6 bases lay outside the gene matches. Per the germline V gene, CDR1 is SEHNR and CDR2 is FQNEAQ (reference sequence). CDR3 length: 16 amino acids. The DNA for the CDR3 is TGTGCCAGCAGCTTATCAGCGGGAGGGCCCCCCGGGGAGCTGTTTTTT. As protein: CASSLSAGGPPGELFF.

The CDR3 protein is CASRPGQLAKNIQYF. In nucleotides, the CDR3 is TGTGCCAGCAGACCGGGACAGTTAGCCAAAAACATTCAGTACTTC. The J gene is TRBJ2-4, the V gene TRBV3-1; 7 nucleotides agree with TRBD1. After removal of 6 bases from V and 0 bases from J, the junction contained 5 bases not matched to a gene. This CDR3 has 15 amino acids. Looked up from germline, CDR1 is LGHDT and CDR2 is YNNKEL (reference sequence).

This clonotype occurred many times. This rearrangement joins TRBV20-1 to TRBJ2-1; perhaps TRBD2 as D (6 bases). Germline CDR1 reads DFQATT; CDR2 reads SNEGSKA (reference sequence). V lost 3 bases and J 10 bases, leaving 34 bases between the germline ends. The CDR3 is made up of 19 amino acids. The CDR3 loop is CSASGAFHGAATRSVEQFF. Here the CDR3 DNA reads TGCAGTGCTAGTGGGGCTTTCCACGGGGCCGCGACTAGGAGCGTGGAGCAGTTCTTC.

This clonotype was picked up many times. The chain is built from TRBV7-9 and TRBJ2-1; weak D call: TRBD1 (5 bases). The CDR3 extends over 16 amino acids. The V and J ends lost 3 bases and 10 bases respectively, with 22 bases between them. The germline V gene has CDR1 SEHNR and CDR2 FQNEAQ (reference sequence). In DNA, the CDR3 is TGTGCCAGCAGCTTTCTCGCTTTCGGGCAGGGTGGCGAGCAGTTCTTC. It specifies CASSFLAFGQGGEQFF.

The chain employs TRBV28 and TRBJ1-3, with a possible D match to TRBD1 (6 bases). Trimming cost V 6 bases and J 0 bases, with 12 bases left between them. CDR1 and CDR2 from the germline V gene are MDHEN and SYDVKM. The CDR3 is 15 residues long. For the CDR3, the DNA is TGTGCCAGCAGCCGATGGACAGCCTCTGGAAACACCATATATTTT. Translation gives CASSRWTASGNTIYF.

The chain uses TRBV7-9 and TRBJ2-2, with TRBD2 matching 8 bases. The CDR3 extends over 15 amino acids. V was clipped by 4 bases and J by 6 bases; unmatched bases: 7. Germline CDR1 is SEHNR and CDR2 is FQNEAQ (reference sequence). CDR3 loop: CASSYPGLVAGELFF. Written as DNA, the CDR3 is TGTGCCAGCAGCTACCCGGGACTAGTCGCCGGGGAGCTGTTTTTT.

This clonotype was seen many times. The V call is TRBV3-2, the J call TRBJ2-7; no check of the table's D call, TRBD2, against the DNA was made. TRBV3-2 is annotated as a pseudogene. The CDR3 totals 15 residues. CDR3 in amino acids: CASSQVLAGSHEQYF. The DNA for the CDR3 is TGTGCCAGCAGCCAGGTACTAGCGGGAAGTCACGAGCAGTACTTC.

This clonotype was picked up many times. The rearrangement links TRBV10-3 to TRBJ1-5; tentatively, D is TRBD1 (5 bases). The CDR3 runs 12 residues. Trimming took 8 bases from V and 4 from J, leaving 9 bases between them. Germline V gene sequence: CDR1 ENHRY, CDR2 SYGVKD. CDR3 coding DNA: TGTGCCATCCGGGACGCAAATCAGCCCCAGCATTTT. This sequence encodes CAIRDANQPQHF.

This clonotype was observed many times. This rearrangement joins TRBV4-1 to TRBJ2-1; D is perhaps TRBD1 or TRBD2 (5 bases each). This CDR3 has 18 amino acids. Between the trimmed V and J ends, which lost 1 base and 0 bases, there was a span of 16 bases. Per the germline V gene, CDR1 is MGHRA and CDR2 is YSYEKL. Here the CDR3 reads CASSQADFIGTSYNEQFF. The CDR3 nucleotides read TGCGCCAGCAGCCAAGCCGATTTCATTGGGACCTCCTACAATGAGCAGTTCTTC.

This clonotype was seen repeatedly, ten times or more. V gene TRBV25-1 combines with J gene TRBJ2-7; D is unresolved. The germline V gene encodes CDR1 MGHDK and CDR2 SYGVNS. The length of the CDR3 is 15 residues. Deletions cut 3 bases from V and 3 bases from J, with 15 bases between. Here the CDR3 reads CASSESLGPLYEQYF. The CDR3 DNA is TGTGCCAGCAGTGAGTCCCTCGGACCCCTCTACGAGCAGTACTTC.

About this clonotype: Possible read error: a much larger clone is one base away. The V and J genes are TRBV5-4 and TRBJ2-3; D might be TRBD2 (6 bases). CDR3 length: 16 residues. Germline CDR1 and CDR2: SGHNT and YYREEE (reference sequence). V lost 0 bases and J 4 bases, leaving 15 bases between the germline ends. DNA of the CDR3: TGTGCCAGCAGCTTGGCCGGCCTAGCGAACGCAGATACGCAGTATTTT. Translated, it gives CASSLAGLANADTQYF.

Here the CDR3 DNA reads TGTGCCAGCAGCGGCCCCGAGAGGGGCTACGAGCAGTACTTC. This translates into CASSGPERGYEQYF. The V call is TRBV28, the J call TRBJ2-7, with D tentatively TRBD1 or TRBD2 (5 bases each). In germline, CDR1 is MDHEN, CDR2 SYDVKM. Trimming shortened V by 6 bases and J by 3 bases, and 15 bases separated the two germline ends. This CDR3 has 14 residues.

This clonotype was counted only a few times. CDR3 DNA: TGTGCCAGCAGTTTGGCGGGAGGCTCCTGGGGGGAGCAGTACTTC. Amino acid sequence: CASSLAGGSWGEQYF. V and J are TRBV28 and TRBJ2-7; 8 nucleotides agree with TRBD2. V trimming: 3 bases; J trimming: 7 bases; junction bases outside the gene matches: 11. Germline V gives CDR1 MDHEN, CDR2 SYDVKM. This CDR3 is 15 amino acids long.

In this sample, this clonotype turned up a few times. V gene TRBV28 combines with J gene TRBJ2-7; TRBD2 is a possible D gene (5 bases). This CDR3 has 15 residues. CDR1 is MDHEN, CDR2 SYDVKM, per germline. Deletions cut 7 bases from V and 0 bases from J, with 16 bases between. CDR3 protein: CASTTPGGYSYEQYF. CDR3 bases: TGTGCCAGCACTACACCCGGCGGGTACTCCTACGAGCAGTACTTC. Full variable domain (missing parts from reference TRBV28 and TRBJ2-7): DVKVTQSSRYLVKRTGEKVFLECVQDMDHENMFWYRQDPGLGLRLIYFSYDVKMKEKGDIPEGYSVSREKKERFSLILESASTNQTSMYLCASTTPGGYSYEQYFGPGTRLTVT.